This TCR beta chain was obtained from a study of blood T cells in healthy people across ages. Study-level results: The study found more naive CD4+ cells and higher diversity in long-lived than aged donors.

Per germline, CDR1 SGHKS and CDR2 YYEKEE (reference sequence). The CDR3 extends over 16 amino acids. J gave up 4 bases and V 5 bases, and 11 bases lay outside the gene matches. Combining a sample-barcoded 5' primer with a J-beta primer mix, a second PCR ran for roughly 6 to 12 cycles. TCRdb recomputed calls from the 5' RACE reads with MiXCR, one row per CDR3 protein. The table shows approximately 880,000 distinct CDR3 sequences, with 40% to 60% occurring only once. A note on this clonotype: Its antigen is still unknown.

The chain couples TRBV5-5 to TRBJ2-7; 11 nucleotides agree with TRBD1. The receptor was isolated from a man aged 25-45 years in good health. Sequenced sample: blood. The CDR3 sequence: CASRPTPGQGVYEQYF. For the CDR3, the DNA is TGTGCCAGCAGGCCGACTCCGGGACAGGGGGTTTACGAGCAGTACTTC.